The TCR beta chain under discussion was sequenced for a study of beta chain features in type 1 diabetes. Sorted cells reached over 95% purity in every population. The germline V gene encodes CDR1 SGHRS and CDR2 YFSETQ. The CDR3 contains 13 residues. Deletions cut 3 bases from V and 5 bases from J, with 9 bases between. Expressed TCRB transcripts were sequenced, since all the RNA that had been isolated was reverse transcribed. Clones were sequenced by immunoSEQ multiplex PCR, and TCRdb holds only the in-frame ones, with some missing. The sample includes 300,000 to 450,000 clones, about 20% of them seen just once.

This sequence joins TRBV5-1 and TRBJ2-1; TRBD2 might be the D (6 bases). The source material was naive CD4+ T cells from blood. This clonotype was obtained from a woman aged 18-29 years in good health. CDR3 DNA: TGCGCCAGCAGCTCCCGACTAGACAATGAGCAGTTCTTC. The encoded protein is CASSSRLDNEQFF.